These 27 T cell receptor beta chains came from one sample sequenced in a study of T cells in narcolepsy. Profiling relied on immunoSEQ multiplex PCR, and the TCRdb table lists in-frame clones only, not all of them. The repertoire includes some 16,000 clones, 65% to 90% of them detected once, and 35% to 40% sits in the top ten. Sequencing input: memory (CD45RA-) CD4+ T cells from blood. Receptors originate from a human donor in good health.

This clone was observed once. V and J are TRBV11-2 and TRBJ2-3, with D uncertain. The germline CDR1 and CDR2 sequences are SGHAT and FQNNGV. V shed 1 base and J shed 0 bases, with 8 bases lying between them. There are 15 residues in the CDR3. The CDR3 bases are TGTGCCAGCAGCTTAGCAGGCGGAAGCACAGATACGCAGTATTTT. Residues: CASSLAGGSTDTQYF. Looking up the rest from reference TRBV11-2 and TRBJ2-3 gives the full variable domain: EAGVAQSPRYKIIEKRQSVAFWCNPISGHATLYWYQQILGQGPKLLIQFQNNGVVDDSQLPKDRFSAERLKGVDSTLKIQPAKLEDSAVYLCASSLAGGSTDTQYFGPGTRLTVL.

This clone was seen just once. This chain links TRBV18 with TRBJ2-3; 7 bases agree with TRBD2. Trimming cost V 5 bases and J 3 bases; bases outside gene matches: 2. This CDR3 is built from 13 residues. Germline V CDR1 and CDR2: KGHSH, LQKENI. CDR3 in amino acids: CASSRGGTDTQYF. The DNA for the CDR3 is TGTGCCAGCTCAAGGGGAGGGACAGATACGCAGTATTTT. Drawing the rest from reference TRBV18 and TRBJ2-3, the complete variable domain is NAGVMQNPRHLVRRRGQEARLRCSPMKGHSHVYWYRQLPEEGLKFMVYLQKENIIDESGMPKERFSAEFPKEGPSILRIQQVVRGDSAAYFCASSRGGTDTQYFGPGTRLTVL.

This chain uses TRBV4-3 with TRBJ1-2; D is unresolved. CDR3 size: 15 residues. V lost 0 bases and J lost 3, with 11 bases in between. Germline lookup yields CDR1 LGHNA and CDR2 YSLEER. CDR3: CASSQDPGGDYGYTF. The CDR3, as DNA: TGCGCCAGCAGCCAAGATCCAGGAGGCGACTATGGCTACACCTTC.

The chain combines TRBV11-1 with TRBJ2-1; 13 bases agree with TRBD2. V was pared by 5 bases and J by 9 bases, with 7 bases of the junction left unmatched. The CDR3 is 15 amino acids. CDR1 and CDR2 (germline): SGHAT, FQDESV (reference sequence). The CDR3 nucleotides are TGTGCCAGCAGCCCCGGGACTAGCGGGATTAGTGAGCAGTTCTTC. This gives the protein CASSPGTSGISEQFF.

This rearrangement joins TRBV6-1 to TRBJ2-5, with 8 bases that match TRBD2. V gave up 11 bases and J gave up 5 bases; unmatched junction bases: 4. From germline, CDR1 is MNHNS and CDR2 SASEGT. There are 11 residues in the CDR3. Here the CDR3 reads CASGGGETQYF. The CDR3 DNA follows: TGTGCCTCGGGAGGGGGGGAGACCCAGTACTTC.

The V and J genes are TRBV11-1 and TRBJ2-7; no clear D gene. From germline, CDR1 is SGHAT and CDR2 FQDESV (reference sequence). CDR3 size: 14 residues. V lost 6 bases, J lost 2 bases, and 14 bases lay in between. This chain's CDR3 is CASSRRRPPYEQYF. CDR3 DNA sequence: TGTGCCAGCAGTAGAAGACGGCCCCCCTACGAGCAGTACTTC.

This clone appeared a few times. J is TRBJ1-4 and V is TRBV19; 7 bases are a match to TRBD1. V shed 9 bases, J shed 10 bases, and the junction held 14 bases outside the gene matches. Germline V gives CDR1 LNHDA, CDR2 SQIVND (reference sequence). The CDR3 has 14 amino acids. CDR3 residues: CARGKDRVDGKLFF. DNA for the CDR3: TGTGCCAGGGGTAAAGACAGGGTAGATGGAAAACTGTTTTTT.

This rearrangement joins TRBV7-2 to TRBJ1-6; D remains ambiguous. The CDR3 is 14 residues long. Trimming shortened V by 1 base and J by 7 bases, and 8 bases separated the two germline ends. Germline V gene sequence: CDR1 SGHTA, CDR2 FQGNSA. The CDR3 nucleotides read TGTGCCAGCAGCTTAGTGTCCGGAAATTCACCCCTCCACTTT. It codes for CASSLVSGNSPLHF.

The CDR3 sequence is CASSRGLAGGSYNEQFF. The CDR3 DNA reads as TGTGCCAGCAGCCGGGGACTAGCGGGGGGCTCCTACAATGAGCAGTTCTTC. This chain links TRBV4-2 with TRBJ2-1, with TRBD2 matching 15 bases. The junction had 1 base not matched to a gene; V was cut back by 4 bases and J by 0 bases. CDR1 and CDR2 from the germline V gene are LGHNA and YNFKEQ. The CDR3 has 17 amino acids.

This clone was counted between two and nine times. The DNA for the CDR3 is TGTGCCAGCAGTGTGACGGAAACAACTAATGAAAAACTGTTTTTT. Translating it yields CASSVTETTNEKLFF. The chain has TRBV6-6 and TRBJ1-4; D gene uncertain. V lost 5 bases and J lost 0, with 10 bases in between. In germline, CDR1 is MNHNY, CDR2 SVGAGI (reference sequence). There are 15 residues in the CDR3.

The rearrangement uses TRBV7-2 and TRBJ2-5, with TRBD1 identical over 9 bases. With 5 bases clipped from V and 2 bases from J, the junction kept 6 bases outside the gene matches. The CDR3 sequence is 15 residues long. Germline V gives CDR1 SGHTA, CDR2 FQGNSA. CDR3: CASSKGQGPQETQYF. In DNA form, the CDR3 reads TGTGCCAGCAGCAAAGGACAGGGGCCTCAAGAGACCCAGTACTTC.

This chain links TRBV5-6 with TRBJ1-3; D not resolved. Trimming took off 4 bases at V and 0 bases at J, with 11 bases between the two ends. CDR1 and CDR2 from the germline V gene are SGHDT and YYEEEE. The CDR3 runs to 15 residues. DNA of the CDR3: TGTGCCAGCAGCGCGGGCAGAACCTCTGGAAACACCATATATTTT. Its protein is CASSAGRTSGNTIYF.

The chain has TRBV19 and TRBJ2-2; no clear D. Looked up from germline, CDR1 is LNHDA and CDR2 is SQIVND (reference sequence). V lost 3 bases to trimming and J lost 8 bases, with 13 bases between them. CDR3 length: 14 amino acids. For the CDR3, the DNA is TGTGCCAGTAGTATTGGACCGAGAAAAGGGGAGCTGTTTTTT. As protein: CASSIGPRKGELFF.

The chain carries TRBV5-4 and TRBJ2-2; 14 bases are a match to TRBD2. The junction had 7 bases not matched to a gene; V was cut back by 3 bases and J by 6 bases. This CDR3 spans 17 amino acids. The V gene's germline CDR1 is SGHNT and CDR2 YYREEE (reference sequence). The CDR3 DNA is TGTGCCAGCAGCTCCCCCGGGACTAGCGGGAGACCCGGGGAGCTGTTTTTT. It translates to CASSSPGTSGRPGELFF. The full variable domain, completed using reference TRBV5-4 and TRBJ2-2, is ETGVTQSPTHLIKTRGQQVTLRCSSQSGHNTVSWYQQALGQGPQFIFQYYREEENGRGNFPPRFSGLQFPNYSSELNVNALELDDSALYLCASSSPGTSGRPGELFFGEGSRLTVL.

The chain joins TRBV18 to TRBJ2-2, with D possibly TRBD2 on 6 matching bases. Per germline, CDR1 KGHSH and CDR2 LQKENI. The CDR3 spans 15 residues. The V end lost 6 bases, the J end lost 7 bases, and 18 bases lay between the germline ends. The CDR3 bases are TGTGCCAGCTCCCAGAAGGAGGGGATCGGCGGGGAGCTGTTTTTT. Its translation: CASSQKEGIGGELFF. The variable domain in full, with the rest retrieved from reference TRBV18 and TRBJ2-2, is NAGVMQNPRHLVRRRGQEARLRCSPMKGHSHVYWYRQLPEEGLKFMVYLQKENIIDESGMPKERFSAEFPKEGPSILRIQQVVRGDSAAYFCASSQKEGIGGELFFGEGSRLTVL.

The rearrangement links TRBV13 to TRBJ2-7; no clear D. CDR3 size: 11 residues. Germline CDR1 and CDR2: PRHDT and FYEKMQ (reference sequence). Trimming removed 0 bases at V and 3 bases at J, with 0 bases between. CDR3 protein: CASSLGYEQYF. The CDR3 DNA is TGTGCCAGCAGCTTAGGCTACGAGCAGTACTTC.

The chain links TRBV28 to TRBJ2-3, with 7 positions matching TRBD1. Trimming removed 6 bases from V and 5 bases from J; junction bases left unmatched: 5. Germline V lookup: CDR1 MDHEN, CDR2 SYDVKM. CDR3 size: 13 residues. The CDR3: CASRGGAEDTQYF. The CDR3 DNA is TGTGCCAGCAGAGGGGGCGCGGAAGATACGCAGTATTTT.

J is TRBJ1-1 and V is TRBV30, with a weak D call TRBD1 (6 bases). This CDR3 contains 17 residues. Germline CDR1 is GTSNPN and CDR2 is SVGIG (reference sequence). V was pared by 2 bases and J by 1 base, with 20 bases between. The CDR3 here is CAWSPVKGGAGNTEAFF. The CDR3 bases are TGTGCCTGGAGTCCCGTGAAGGGGGGGGCTGGGAACACTGAAGCTTTCTTT. Full variable domain (remainder filled in from reference TRBV30 and TRBJ1-1): SQTIHQWPATLVQPVGSPLSLECTVEGTSNPNLYWYRQAAGRGLQLLFYSVGIGQISSEVPQNLSASRPQDRQFILSSKKLLLSDSGFYLCAWSPVKGGAGNTEAFFGQGTRLTVV.

V usage is TRBV7-2 and J usage is TRBJ2-5, with D possibly called TRBD1 or TRBD2 (6 bases each). Germline CDR1 and CDR2: SGHTA and FQGNSA. The V end was cut by 6 bases, the J end by 1 base, with 15 bases between. The CDR3 length is 15 residues. The CDR3 here is CASSLLRGAQETQYF. The CDR3 DNA follows: TGTGCCAGCAGTCTCTTGAGGGGGGCCCAAGAGACCCAGTACTTC.

This sequence joins TRBV5-6 and TRBJ2-3, with 9 nucleotides matching TRBD2. This CDR3 has 16 amino acids. Germline values: CDR1 SGHDT, CDR2 YYEEEE. With 4 bases clipped from V and 0 bases from J, the junction kept 6 bases outside the gene matches. CDR3 bases: TGTGCCAGCAGCCCTGAGCGGGGGGCTAGCACAGATACGCAGTATTTT. Its protein product is CASSPERGASTDTQYF.

V is TRBV9 and J is TRBJ2-5; 7 nucleotides agree with TRBD2. The CDR3 consists of 15 residues. J was trimmed by 5 bases and V by 0 bases; bases with no gene match: 7. Germline lookup yields CDR1 SGDLS and CDR2 YYNGEE. CDR3 sequence (DNA): TGTGCCAGCAGCGTAGGACTAGCCGCGTCCGAGACCCAGTACTTC. This gives the protein CASSVGLAASETQYF.

CDR3 loop: CASSDGGTGTDTQYF. The CDR3 DNA reads as TGTGCCAGCAGTGACGGGGGCACGGGCACAGATACGCAGTATTTT. The rearrangement uses TRBV2 and TRBJ2-3; D possibly uses TRBD1 or TRBD2 (6 bases each). The CDR3 is 15 residues long. The germline V and J ends were trimmed by 3 bases and 1 base, with 11 bases remaining between them. Germline V CDR1 and CDR2: SNHLY, FYNNEI. The whole variable domain, remainder taken from reference TRBV2 and TRBJ2-3, is EPEVTQTPSHQVTQMGQEVILRCVPISNHLYFYWYRQILGQKVEFLVSFYNNEISEKSEIFDDQFSVERPDGSNFTLKIRSTKLEDSAMYFCASSDGGTGTDTQYFGPGTRLTVL.

V and J are TRBV6-6 and TRBJ2-2; the D is unclear. The germline V and J ends were trimmed by 3 bases and 0 bases, with 8 bases remaining between them. The germline V gene has CDR1 MNHNY and CDR2 SVGAGI (reference sequence). The CDR3 contains 15 residues. DNA of the CDR3: TGTGCCAGCAGTTATGGCAGGTCGAACACCGGGGAGCTGTTTTTT. Its protein is CASSYGRSNTGELFF.

The rearrangement joins TRBV6-1 to TRBJ2-7; D ambiguous. V was clipped by 5 bases and J by 9 bases, with 17 bases between them. This CDR3 comprises 13 residues. Germline V lookup: CDR1 MNHNS, CDR2 SASEGT. CDR3 in DNA: TGTGCCAGCAGTTCGAGACTGGTTCCGGGGCAGTACTTC. Encoded protein: CASSSRLVPGQYF.

J is TRBJ2-7 and V is TRBV6-5; the match to TRBD1 covers 10 bases. V gave up 4 bases and J gave up 2 bases; unmatched junction bases: 5. The CDR3 length is 15 residues. Germline V gives CDR1 MNHEY, CDR2 SVGAGI. CDR3 region: CASSSSGTGAYEQYF. In nucleotides, the CDR3 is TGTGCCAGCAGTTCCTCCGGGACAGGGGCCTACGAGCAGTACTTC.

The V call is TRBV10-3, the J call TRBJ1-6; 7 bases line up with TRBD1. This CDR3 comprises 14 residues. Germline CDR1 and CDR2: ENHRY and SYGVKD. J gave up 5 bases and V 7 bases, and 5 bases lay outside the gene matches. CDR3 sequence: CAIKSGTDNSPLHF. CDR3 DNA: TGTGCCATCAAAAGCGGGACAGATAATTCACCCCTCCACTTT.

V gene TRBV19 combines with J gene TRBJ2-5; perhaps TRBD2 as D (5 bases). The J call is in doubt because the DNA end fits TRBJ2-7 better. Germline values: CDR1 LNHDA, CDR2 SQIVND (reference sequence). The length of the CDR3 is 13 residues. CDR3 protein: CASSPRLTDEQYF. The CDR3, as DNA: TGTGCCAGTAGTCCTCGACTAACGGACGAGCAGTACTTC.